The rows below give T cell receptor beta chains drawn from one sample of a study of blood T cell repertoires in COVID-19. The assay was immunoSEQ multiplex PCR, and TCRdb's table has in-frame clones only and misses some. The sample lists 200,000 to 250,000 clones; more than 85% were seen once. The specimen was peripheral blood. The receptors were sampled from a woman between 45 and 65 years old with COVID-19, enrolled during active disease. CDR3s include the opening cysteine and the closing phenylalanine or tryptophan. D genes are given only for firm matches. Expanded clones are given a class, and other clones once, few, many or no size at all.

D: -; J: TRBJ1-5; V: TRBV27; length: 13; size: once; CDR3: CASRRLSNQPQHF; DNA: TGTGCCAGCAGACGGTTAAGCAATCAGCCCCAGCATTTT
D: TRBD1; J: TRBJ2-5; V: TRBV10-1; length: 14; size: -; CDR3: CASSRDRGKETQYF; DNA: TGCGCCAGCAGCCGGGACAGGGGCAAAGAGACCCAGTACTTC
D: -; J: TRBJ1-1; V: TRBV4-1; length: 14; size: once; CDR3: CASSQGQVNTEAFF; DNA: TGCGCCAGCAGCCAGGGGCAGGTTAACACTGAAGCTTTCTTT
D: -; J: TRBJ1-5; V: TRBV15; length: 15; size: -; CDR3: CATSQAGVYNQPQHF; DNA: TGTGCCACCAGCCAAGCGGGGGTCTATAATCAGCCCCAGCATTTT
D: TRBD1; J: TRBJ2-7; V: TRBV24-1; length: 13; size: -; CDR3: CATSEGTGYEQYF; DNA: TGTGCCACCAGTGAAGGGACAGGGTACGAGCAGTACTTC
D: -; J: TRBJ1-2; V: TRBV30; length: 14; size: -; CDR3: CAWSQGREFGGYTF; DNA: TGTGCCTGGAGTCAAGGGAGGGAATTCGGTGGCTACACCTTC
D: -; J: TRBJ1-1; V: TRBV10-3; length: 14; size: few; CDR3: CAIRRGALGTEAFF; DNA: TGTGCCATCCGGAGGGGAGCCTTGGGCACTGAAGCTTTCTTT
D: -; J: TRBJ1-4; V: TRBV4-3; length: 14; size: -; CDR3: CASSQGRRLEKLFF; DNA: TGCGCCAGCAGCCAAGGACGGCGGCTTGAAAAACTGTTTTTT
D: -; J: TRBJ1-6; V: TRBV7-9; length: 13; size: few; CDR3: CASSSDRNSPLHF; DNA: TGTGCCAGCAGCTCAGACAGAAATTCACCCCTCCACTTT
D: -; J: TRBJ2-3; V: TRBV7-2; length: 16; size: -; CDR3: CASSLTGGVLTDTQYF; DNA: TGTGCCAGCAGCTTAACAGGAGGGGTCTTAACAGATACGCAGTATTTT
D: TRBD2; J: TRBJ2-7; V: TRBV13; length: 15; size: once; CDR3: CASRRGTSIRNEQYF; DNA: TGTGCCAGTAGAAGAGGGACTAGCATAAGGAACGAGCAGTACTTC
D: TRBD1; J: TRBJ2-1; V: TRBV5-1; length: 14; size: -; CDR3: CASSSAGGLNEQFF; DNA: TGCGCCAGCAGCTCCGCAGGGGGTCTCAATGAGCAGTTCTTC
D: TRBD1; J: TRBJ1-5; V: TRBV10-3; length: 15; size: -; CDR3: CAIGDRLASNQPQHF; DNA: TGTGCCATTGGGGACAGGTTGGCTAGCAATCAGCCCCAGCATTTT
D: TRBD1; J: TRBJ2-1; V: TRBV5-6; length: 16; size: -; CDR3: CASSLVGQGDYNEQFF; DNA: TGTGCCAGCAGCTTGGTTGGACAGGGGGATTACAATGAGCAGTTCTTC
D: -; J: TRBJ2-6; V: TRBV7-3; length: 18; size: -; CDR3: CASSLTRALISGANVLTF; DNA: TGTGCCAGCAGCTTAACCAGAGCGTTAATCTCTGGGGCCAACGTCCTGACTTTC
D: -; J: TRBJ1-2; V: TRBV2; length: 13; size: few; CDR3: CASTLQNGDGYTF; DNA: TGTGCCAGCACCCTACAGAACGGTGATGGCTACACCTTC
D: -; J: TRBJ2-1; V: TRBV27; length: 14; size: -; CDR3: CASSYYRVGGEQFF; DNA: TGTGCCAGCAGTTATTACAGGGTAGGGGGTGAGCAGTTCTTC
D: TRBD1; J: TRBJ1-4; V: TRBV5-1; length: 16; size: -; CDR3: CASSSFPGQFNEKLFF; DNA: TGCGCCAGCAGCTCGTTTCCGGGACAGTTTAATGAAAAACTGTTTTTT
D: -; J: TRBJ2-2; V: TRBV12-3/TRBV12-4; length: 12; size: -; CDR3: CASRGPAGELFF; DNA: TGTGCCAGCAGGGGCCCGGCCGGGGAGCTGTTTTTT
D: -; J: TRBJ1-1; V: TRBV4-3; length: 16; size: -; CDR3: CASSQDRLGVNTEAFF; DNA: TGCGCCAGCAGCCAAGACAGGCTGGGAGTGAACACTGAAGCTTTCTTT
D: TRBD1; J: TRBJ1-2; V: TRBV6-5; length: 12; size: -; CDR3: CASRTGSYGYTF; DNA: TGTGCCAGCCGGACAGGGAGCTATGGCTACACCTTC
D: -; J: TRBJ1-5; V: TRBV28; length: 16; size: -; CDR3: CASSLPLGTRNQPQHF; DNA: TGTGCCAGCAGTTTACCCCTGGGGACACGGAATCAGCCCCAGCATTTT
D: -; J: TRBJ1-1; V: TRBV4-1; length: 15; size: -; CDR3: CASSPSVSMNTEAFF; DNA: TGCGCCAGCAGCCCGAGTGTTAGTATGAACACTGAAGCTTTCTTT
D: -; J: TRBJ1-1; V: TRBV5-1; length: 14; size: -; CDR3: CASSLLTGNTEAFF; DNA: TGCGCCAGCAGCTTGCTTACAGGTAACACTGAAGCTTTCTTT
D: -; J: TRBJ2-3; V: TRBV5-6; length: 15; size: -; CDR3: CASMPPAGTTDTQYF; DNA: TGTGCCAGTATGCCCCCCGCGGGGACCACAGATACGCAGTATTTT
D: TRBD1; J: TRBJ1-1; V: TRBV15; length: 17; size: -; CDR3: CATSRSTGGRLNTEAFF; DNA: TGTGCCACCAGCAGATCGACAGGGGGGCGATTGAACACTGAAGCTTTCTTT
D: -; J: TRBJ1-1; V: TRBV6-2/TRBV6-3; length: 12; size: -; CDR3: CASSYWGAEAFF; DNA: TGTGCCAGCAGTTACTGGGGGGCTGAAGCTTTCTTT
D: TRBD1; J: TRBJ1-3; V: TRBV28; length: 16; size: -; CDR3: CASIPTGGQAGNTIYF; DNA: TGTGCCAGCATCCCGACAGGGGGGCAGGCCGGAAACACCATATATTTT
D: TRBD1; J: TRBJ1-2; V: TRBV2; length: 13; size: -; CDR3: CASTSGQGKGYTF; DNA: TGTGCCAGCACCTCCGGACAGGGGAAAGGCTACACCTTC
D: -; J: TRBJ1-1; V: TRBV18; length: 15; size: few; CDR3: CASSRGRGMMTEAFF; DNA: TGTGCCAGCTCACGGGGGCGTGGGATGATGACTGAAGCTTTCTTT
D: -; J: TRBJ2-5; V: TRBV6-2/TRBV6-3; length: 18; size: -; CDR3: CASSYKPAEEGREETQYF; DNA: TGTGCCAGCAGTTATAAACCCGCTGAGGAAGGGAGAGAAGAGACCCAGTACTTC
D: -; J: TRBJ1-6; V: TRBV10-3; length: 16; size: -; CDR3: CAISETPGQYNSPLHF; DNA: TGTGCCATCAGTGAGACACCGGGACAATATAATTCACCCCTCCACTTT
D: TRBD1; J: TRBJ2-2; V: TRBV29-1; length: 13; size: -; CDR3: CSVGQGNTGELFF; DNA: TGCAGCGTTGGACAGGGGAACACCGGGGAGCTGTTTTTT
D: TRBD1; J: TRBJ1-1; V: TRBV7-8; length: 16; size: once; CDR3: CASSRGQGFLNTEAFF; DNA: TGTGCCAGCAGCCGAGGACAGGGATTTTTGAACACTGAAGCTTTCTTT
D: -; J: TRBJ1-2; V: TRBV7-2; length: 14; size: -; CDR3: CASTQRAGLSGYTF; DNA: TGTGCCAGCACCCAGAGGGCTGGCTTATCTGGCTACACCTTC
D: -; J: TRBJ1-5; V: TRBV19; length: 15; size: few; CDR3: CASTPSGGRNQPQHF; DNA: TGTGCCAGTACCCCGTCGGGGGGGCGCAATCAGCCCCAGCATTTT
D: -; J: TRBJ2-1; V: TRBV3-1/TRBV3-2; length: 15; size: -; CDR3: CASSQARGSGYEQFF; DNA: TGTGCCAGCAGCCAAGCCCGGGGGTCGGGTTATGAGCAGTTCTTC
D: -; J: TRBJ2-7; V: TRBV5-1; length: 16; size: -; CDR3: CASKDEAGIDPYEQYF; DNA: TGCGCCAGTAAGGACGAGGCAGGGATAGATCCCTACGAGCAGTACTTC
D: TRBD2; J: TRBJ2-3; V: TRBV24-1; length: 16; size: -; CDR3: CATSDLGGGSTDTQYF; DNA: TGTGCCACCAGTGATTTGGGGGGGGGTTCCACAGATACGCAGTATTTT
D: -; J: TRBJ1-1; V: TRBV29-1; length: 11; size: -; CDR3: CSVERDMEAFF; DNA: TGCAGCGTTGAAAGGGACATGGAAGCTTTCTTT
D: -; J: TRBJ1-6; V: TRBV27; length: 16; size: -; CDR3: CASKAIRVHYNSPLHF; DNA: TGTGCCAGCAAGGCCATCCGGGTGCACTATAATTCACCCCTCCACTTT
D: TRBD1; J: TRBJ2-2; V: TRBV9; length: 18; size: few; CDR3: CASTMSRDRGANTGELFF; DNA: TGTGCCAGCACCATGTCCCGGGACAGGGGCGCGAACACCGGGGAGCTGTTTTTT